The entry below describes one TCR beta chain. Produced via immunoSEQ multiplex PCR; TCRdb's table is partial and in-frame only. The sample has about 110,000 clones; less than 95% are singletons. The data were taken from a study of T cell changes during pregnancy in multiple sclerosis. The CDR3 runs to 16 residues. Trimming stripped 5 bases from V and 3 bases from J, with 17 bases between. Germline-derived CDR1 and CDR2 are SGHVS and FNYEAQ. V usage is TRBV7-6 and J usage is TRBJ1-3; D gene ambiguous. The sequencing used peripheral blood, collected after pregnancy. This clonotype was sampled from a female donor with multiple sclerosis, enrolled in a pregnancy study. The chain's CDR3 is CASSLTWANSGNTIYF. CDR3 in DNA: TGTGCCAGCAGCCTAACTTGGGCCAATAGTGGAAACACCATATATTTT.